This TCR beta chain originates from a study of cytomegalovirus exposure and HLA in healthy donors. Study at large: A data release that came early held approximately 92 million unique TCRs from HLA-typed donors.

This CDR3 comprises 17 residues. Trimming took 0 bases from V and 0 from J, leaving 12 bases between them. Per the germline V gene, CDR1 is LGHNA and CDR2 is YSLEER. Overall study findings and caveats: With DRB1 most and HLA-C fewest, TCR association rates differed between HLA loci in a later analysis. An analysis done earlier found most TCR beta V segments productive about 90% or about 30% of the time.

The PCR was carried out with 60 Vbeta primers and 13 Jbeta primers. The table came from immunoSEQ multiplex PCR; TCRdb's copy has only in-frame clones and leaves some out. Altogether roughly 45,000 clones are present, roughly 80% being singletons, with the ten largest covering approximately 1.4%. This clone is a singleton in its sample. What it recognizes is unknown. This TCR derives from a man aged 25-45 years in good health and CMV-seronegative. The chain has TRBV4-3 and TRBJ2-1; no clear D gene. Sample: PBMCs. The CDR3 loop reads CASSQDLAESSYNEQFF. The CDR3 region has the DNA TGCGCCAGCAGCCAAGATTTGGCGGAAAGCTCCTACAATGAGCAGTTCTTC.